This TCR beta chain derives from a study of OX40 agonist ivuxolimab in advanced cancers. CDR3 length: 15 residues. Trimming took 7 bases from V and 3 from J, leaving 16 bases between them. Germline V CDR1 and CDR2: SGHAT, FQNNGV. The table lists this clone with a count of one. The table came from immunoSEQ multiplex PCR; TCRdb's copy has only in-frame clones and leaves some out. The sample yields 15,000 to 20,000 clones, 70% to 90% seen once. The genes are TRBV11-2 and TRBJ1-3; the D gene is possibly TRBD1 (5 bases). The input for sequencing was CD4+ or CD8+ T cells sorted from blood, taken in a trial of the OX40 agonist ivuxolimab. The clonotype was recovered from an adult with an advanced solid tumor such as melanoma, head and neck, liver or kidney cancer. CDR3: CASNDRGGGGNTIYF. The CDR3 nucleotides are TGTGCCAGCAACGATCGCGGGGGGGGTGGAAACACCATATATTTT.